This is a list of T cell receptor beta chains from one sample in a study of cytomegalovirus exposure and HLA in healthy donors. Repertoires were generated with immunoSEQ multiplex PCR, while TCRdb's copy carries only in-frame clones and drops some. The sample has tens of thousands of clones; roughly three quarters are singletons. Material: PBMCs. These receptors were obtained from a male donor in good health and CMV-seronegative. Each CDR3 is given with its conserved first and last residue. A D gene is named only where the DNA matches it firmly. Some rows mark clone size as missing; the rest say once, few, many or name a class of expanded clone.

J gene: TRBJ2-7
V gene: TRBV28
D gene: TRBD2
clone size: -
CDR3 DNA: TGTGCCAGCAGTTTAGCCGGGGGGACCTACGAGCAGTACTTC
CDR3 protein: CASSLAGGTYEQYF

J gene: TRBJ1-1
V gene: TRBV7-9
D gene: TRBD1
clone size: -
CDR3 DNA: TGTGCCAGCAGCTTAGTAGGGACAGAAGAAGCTTTCTTT
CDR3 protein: CASSLVGTEEAFF

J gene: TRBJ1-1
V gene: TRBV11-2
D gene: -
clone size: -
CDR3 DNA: TGTGCCAGCAGCTTAGTGGGCTCTGAAGCTTTCTTT
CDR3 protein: CASSLVGSEAFF

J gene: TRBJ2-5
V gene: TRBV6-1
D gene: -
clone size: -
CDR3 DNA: TGTGCCAGCAACGAGGTAGCCAAAGAGACCCAGTACTTC
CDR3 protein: CASNEVAKETQYF

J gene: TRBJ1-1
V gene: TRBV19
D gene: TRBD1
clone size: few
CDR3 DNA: TGTGCCAGTAGACGGGACAGGGGAGTCACTGAAGCTTTCTTT
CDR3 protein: CASRRDRGVTEAFF

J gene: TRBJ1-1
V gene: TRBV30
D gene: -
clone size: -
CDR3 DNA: TGTGCCTGGAGTGGGGACATCATGAACACTGAAGCTTTCTTT
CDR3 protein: CAWSGDIMNTEAFF

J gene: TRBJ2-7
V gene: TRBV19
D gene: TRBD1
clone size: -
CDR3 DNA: TGTGCCAGTACCGACCGGGACAGGGGTGGATCGTACGAGTTC
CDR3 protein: CASTDRDRGGSYEF

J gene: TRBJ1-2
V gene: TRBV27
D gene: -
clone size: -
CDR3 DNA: TGTGCCAGCAGTTCCGGACACCATGGCTACACCTTC
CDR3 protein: CASSSGHHGYTF

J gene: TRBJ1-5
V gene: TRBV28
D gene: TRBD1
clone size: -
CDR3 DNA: TGTGCCAGCAGCCCGGGACAGGGTATTTTTCAGCCCCAGCATTTT
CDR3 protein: CASSPGQGIFQPQHF

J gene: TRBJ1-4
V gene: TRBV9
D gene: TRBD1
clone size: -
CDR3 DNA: TGTGCCAGCAGCGTAGATGACAGGGACTATGAAAAACTGTTTTTT
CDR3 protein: CASSVDDRDYEKLFF

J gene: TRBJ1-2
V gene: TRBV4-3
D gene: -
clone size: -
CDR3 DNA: TGCGCCAGCAGCCAAGAGCGGCATTATGGCTACACCTTC
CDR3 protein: CASSQERHYGYTF

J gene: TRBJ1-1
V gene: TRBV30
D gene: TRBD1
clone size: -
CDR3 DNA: TGTGCCTGGAGTTCCCAGACAGGGGGTAGGACTGAAGCTTTCTTT
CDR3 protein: CAWSSQTGGRTEAFF

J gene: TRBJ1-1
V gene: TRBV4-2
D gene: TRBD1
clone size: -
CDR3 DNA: TGTGCCAGCAGCCAAGGAGGCAGGGGGACTGAAGCTTTCTTT
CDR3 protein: CASSQGGRGTEAFF

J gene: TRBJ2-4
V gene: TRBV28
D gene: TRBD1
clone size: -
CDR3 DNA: TGTGCCAGCAGTCGGCAGGGGGAACACATTCAGTACTTC
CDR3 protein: CASSRQGEHIQYF

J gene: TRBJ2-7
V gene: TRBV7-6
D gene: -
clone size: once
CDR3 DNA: TGTGCCTCGGTTCAGGGGCCCTACGAGCAGTACTTC
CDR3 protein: CASVQGPYEQYF

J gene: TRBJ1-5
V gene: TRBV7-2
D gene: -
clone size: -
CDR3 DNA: TGTGCCAGCAGCCCACAGGCGGCAGGCAATCAGCCCCAGCATTTT
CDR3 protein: CASSPQAAGNQPQHF

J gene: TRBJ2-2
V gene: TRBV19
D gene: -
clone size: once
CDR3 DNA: TGTGCCAGTACCGCCCCGGCCGGGGAGCTGTTTTTT
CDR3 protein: CASTAPAGELFF

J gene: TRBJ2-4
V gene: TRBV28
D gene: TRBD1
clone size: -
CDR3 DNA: TGTGCCAGCAGCCCGACAGGGTACAGCATTCAGTACTTC
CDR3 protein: CASSPTGYSIQYF

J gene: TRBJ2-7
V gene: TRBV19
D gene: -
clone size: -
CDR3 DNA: TGTGCCAGTAGTGTAGGGCCTTACTCCTACGAGCAGTACTTC
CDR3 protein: CASSVGPYSYEQYF

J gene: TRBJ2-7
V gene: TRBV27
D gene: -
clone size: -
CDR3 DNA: TGTGCCAGCAGTTTAACCGGGACTTTAACGACCTACGAGCAGTACTTC
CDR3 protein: CASSLTGTLTTYEQYF

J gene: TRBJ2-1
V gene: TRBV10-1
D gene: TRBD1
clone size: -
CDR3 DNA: TGCGCCAGCAGTAAGGTCGGGACAGGTTACAATGAGCAGTTCTTC
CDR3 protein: CASSKVGTGYNEQFF

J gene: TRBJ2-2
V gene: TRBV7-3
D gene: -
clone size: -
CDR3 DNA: TGTGCCAGCAGCCCAGGGGCTACGGGGACCGGGGAGCTGTTTTTT
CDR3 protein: CASSPGATGTGELFF

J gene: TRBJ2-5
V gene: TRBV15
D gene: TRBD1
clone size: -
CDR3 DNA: TGTGCCACCAGCAGAGAATTCGTAGGGGACAGGGGAAAGACCCAGTACTTC
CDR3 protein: CATSREFVGDRGKTQYF

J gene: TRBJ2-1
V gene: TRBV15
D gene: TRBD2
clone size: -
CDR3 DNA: TGTGCCACCAGCAAGCTAGCGGGGCCATACAATGAGCAGTTCTTC
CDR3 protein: CATSKLAGPYNEQFF

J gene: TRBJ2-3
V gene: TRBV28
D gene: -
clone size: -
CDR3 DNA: TGTTCTATTGCGGCCGCAGATACGCAGTATTTT
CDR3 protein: CSIAAADTQYF

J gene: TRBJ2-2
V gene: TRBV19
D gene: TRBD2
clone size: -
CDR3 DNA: TGTGCCAGTACCATCGGGGGGGTGAACACCGGGGAGCTGTTTTTT
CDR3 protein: CASTIGGVNTGELFF

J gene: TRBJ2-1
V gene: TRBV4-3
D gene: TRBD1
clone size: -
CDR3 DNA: TGCGCCAGCAGCCAATACCGGGACAGATCCAATGAGCAGTTCTTC
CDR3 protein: CASSQYRDRSNEQFF

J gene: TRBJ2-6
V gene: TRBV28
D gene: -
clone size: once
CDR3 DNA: TGTGCCAGCAGTAATGGACAATCTGGGGCCAACGTCCTGACTTTC
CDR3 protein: CASSNGQSGANVLTF

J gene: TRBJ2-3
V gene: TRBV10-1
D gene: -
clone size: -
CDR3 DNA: TGCGCCAGCAGTGGATGGAGGGGCAGCACAGATACGCAGTATTTT
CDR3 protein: CASSGWRGSTDTQYF

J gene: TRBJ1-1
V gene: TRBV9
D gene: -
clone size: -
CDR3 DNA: TGTGCCAGCAGCGTAGGAGGGAGGGGTTACACTGAAGCTTTCTTT
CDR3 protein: CASSVGGRGYTEAFF